The clone carrying this T cell receptor beta chain was detected many times. Time point indicated: newly diagnosed GD, antithyroid drugs for less than 3 months. TCR sequences were obtained from RNA taken from PBMCs. This record comes from a study of regulatory T cells in long-lasting Graves disease. Combining iRepertoire HTBI primers with Arm-PCR of CDR3 regions, the authors built TCR beta libraries. Using its own MiXCR run on the multiplex PCR reads, TCRdb lists one record per CDR3 protein. In the table there are about 450,000 distinct CDR3 sequences, around 13% of which are singletons. Trimming cost V 0 bases and J 5 bases, with 14 bases left between them. Germline-derived CDR1 and CDR2 are DFQATT and SNEGSKA (reference sequence). The CDR3 extends over 14 amino acids. These data are also associated with another study on T cells in Graves' hyperthyroidism and ophthalmopathy.

The material was peripheral blood mononuclear cells (PBMCs), obtained at new diagnosis, from a patient treated with antithyroid drugs. The sequence was obtained from a woman in her forties or fifties with Graves disease. The chain recombines TRBV20-1 with TRBJ2-7, with D possibly being TRBD2 (6 bases). The CDR3 sequence is CSARDAPGGHEQYF. CDR3 nucleotide sequence: TGCAGTGCTAGAGATGCCCCCGGGGGACACGAGCAGTACTTC.